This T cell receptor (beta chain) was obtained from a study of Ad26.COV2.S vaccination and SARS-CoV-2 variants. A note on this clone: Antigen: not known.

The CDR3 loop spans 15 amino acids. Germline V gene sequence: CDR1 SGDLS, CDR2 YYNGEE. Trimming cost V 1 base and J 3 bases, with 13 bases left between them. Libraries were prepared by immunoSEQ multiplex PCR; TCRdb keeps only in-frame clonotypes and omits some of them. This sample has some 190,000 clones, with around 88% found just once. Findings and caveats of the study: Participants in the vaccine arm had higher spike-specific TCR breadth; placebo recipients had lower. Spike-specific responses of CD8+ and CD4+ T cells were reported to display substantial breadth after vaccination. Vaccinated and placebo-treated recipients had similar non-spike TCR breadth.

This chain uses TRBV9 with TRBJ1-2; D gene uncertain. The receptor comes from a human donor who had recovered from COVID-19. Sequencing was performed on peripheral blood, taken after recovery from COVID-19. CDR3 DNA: TGTGCCAGCAGCGTACCCCCTTCGACGGACTATGGCTACACCTTC. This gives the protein CASSVPPSTDYGYTF.